The 10 T cell receptor beta chains below were found in one sample sequenced in a study of OX40 agonist ivuxolimab in advanced cancers. Here immunoSEQ multiplex PCR was the method, and the copy in TCRdb shows in-frame clones only, minus some. The sample records 20,000 to 25,000 clones, about 93% being singletons. The input for sequencing was CD4+ or CD8+ T cells sorted from blood, taken in a trial of the OX40 agonist ivuxolimab. These receptors all come from an adult with an advanced solid tumor such as melanoma, head and neck, liver or kidney cancer.

The chain carries TRBV4-1 and TRBJ1-1; D might be TRBD1 (6 bases). The V gene's germline CDR1 is MGHRA and CDR2 YSYEKL. Trimming removed 1 base from V and 6 bases from J, with 18 bases in between. The CDR3 loop spans 16 amino acids. CDR3: CASSQAGGRVSSEAFF. In DNA, the CDR3 is TGCGCCAGCAGCCAAGCCGGGGGGCGGGTGAGTTCTGAAGCTTTCTTT.

The CDR3 loop reads CASSLLAKSSYEQYF. The CDR3 DNA follows: TGCGCCAGCAGCTTGCTAGCGAAGAGCTCCTACGAGCAGTACTTC. The chain has TRBV5-1 and TRBJ2-7; D might be TRBD2 (6 bases). V was cut by 1 base and J by 0 bases, with 11 bases left in between. The CDR3 has 15 residues. Germline V lookup: CDR1 SGHRS, CDR2 YFSETQ.

The V call is TRBV11-2, the J call TRBJ2-7, with D possibly being TRBD1 (6 bases). This CDR3 has 12 amino acids. V was shortened by 5 bases and J by 5 bases, with 10 bases between the two germline ends. CDR1 is SGHAT and CDR2 is FQNNGV in the germline V gene. The CDR3 here is CASSPTGNEQYF. In nucleotides, the CDR3 is TGTGCCAGCAGCCCTACAGGGAACGAGCAGTACTTC.

This chain connects TRBV27 to TRBJ2-1; TRBD1 matches 9 bases. Germline values: CDR1 MNHEY, CDR2 SMNVEV (reference sequence). This CDR3 has 16 amino acids. The trim removed 4 bases at V and 4 bases at J, leaving 8 bases unmatched. In DNA form, the CDR3 reads TGTGCCAGCAGTTCAATCGGGACAGGGAGGTACAATGAGCAGTTCTTC. Protein product: CASSSIGTGRYNEQFF.

V gene TRBV25-1 combines with J gene TRBJ2-1, with 8 positions matching TRBD1. Germline V gene lookup returns CDR1 MGHDK and CDR2 SYGVNS. This CDR3 spans 14 amino acids. V trimming: 3 bases; J trimming: 9 bases; junction bases outside the gene matches: 7. DNA for the CDR3: TGTGCCAGCAGTGAGACCGGGACAGGTACTGAGCAGTTCTTC. It translates to CASSETGTGTEQFF.

V is TRBV10-3 and J is TRBJ2-2; 10 bases are shared with TRBD1. Germline V gives CDR1 ENHRY, CDR2 SYGVKD. CDR3 size: 17 residues. The V gene end was trimmed by 2 bases and the J gene end by 4 bases; junction bases not matched to a gene: 7. The CDR3, as DNA: TGTGCCATCAGTGAGCGCGGGACAGGGGCGGGCACCGGGGAGCTGTTTTTT. Its protein product is CAISERGTGAGTGELFF.

The gene calls are TRBV9 and TRBJ2-5; D may be TRBD1 (5 bases). The CDR3 is 16 amino acids. Germline CDR1 SGDLS, CDR2 YYNGEE. V was shortened by 0 bases and J by 1 base, with 13 bases between the two germline ends. DNA for the CDR3: TGTGCCAGCAGCGTAGGGGGCAACAGCCTCCAAGAGACCCAGTACTTC. Protein product: CASSVGGNSLQETQYF.

The chain has TRBV29-1 and TRBJ2-1; 7 bases line up with TRBD1. Trimming at V came to 3 bases and at J to 0 bases, leaving 5 bases not matched to a gene. The CDR3 sequence is 15 residues long. CDR1 is SQVTM and CDR2 is ANQGSEA in the germline V gene. The CDR3 sequence is CSVEIWDSSYNEQFF. As DNA, the CDR3 is TGCAGCGTTGAGATTTGGGACAGCTCCTACAATGAGCAGTTCTTC.

The CDR3 is CASSGLAGSYEQYF. The CDR3 DNA reads as TGTGCCAGCTCAGGGCTAGCGGGCTCCTACGAGCAGTACTTC. The rearrangement uses TRBV2 and TRBJ2-7, with 8 positions matching TRBD2. The CDR3 length is 14 residues. The V and J ends lost 8 bases and 0 bases, in that order; junction bases with no gene match: 6. The germline V gene encodes CDR1 SNHLY and CDR2 FYNNEI.

The chain is built from TRBV7-9 and TRBJ1-2; D possibly corresponds to TRBD1 (6 bases). Trimming cost V 1 base and J 6 bases, with 9 bases left between them. In germline, CDR1 is SEHNR, CDR2 FQNEAQ (reference sequence). This CDR3 has 13 residues. This CDR3 reads CASSLVQGDGYTF. CDR3 nucleotides: TGTGCCAGCAGCTTAGTACAGGGCGATGGCTACACCTTC.